The sequence of this T cell receptor (beta chain) was determined in a study of T cell repertoires in cytomegalovirus infection. Trimming took off 1 base at V and 4 bases at J, with 13 bases between the two ends. The CDR3 is 15 residues long. Germline V CDR1 and CDR2: MNHEY, SMNVEV (reference sequence). One entry per CDR3 protein results from TCRdb running MiXCR on the reads. The table records approximately 500,000 distinct CDR3 sequences, 16% of them present only once. J is TRBJ1-1 and V is TRBV27; D call uncertain. The sample consisted of CD8+ T cells from PBMCs. This receptor was taken from a human donor in good health (CMV status not recorded). Some clones in this sample may be carry-over from other donors' samples. In DNA form, the CDR3 reads TGTGCCAGCAGTTTATTTGGGGTGGAGACCACTGAAGCTTTCTTT. This sequence encodes CASSLFGVETTEAFF.